Each of the 9 T cell receptor beta chains below was sequenced from the same sample in a study of PD-1 blockade in classical Hodgkin lymphoma. Every patient experienced relapse after autologous stem cell transplantation, and brentuximab vedotin exposure varied. Sequencing was performed with immunoSEQ multiplex PCR; in TCRdb, only in-frame clones are kept and a portion is missing. The repertoire has about 23,000 clones, roughly 80% of them found once; the top ten carry approximately 18%. The sequences come from peripheral blood mononuclear cells (PBMCs), collected before the second cycle of nivolumab. These receptors came from a human donor with classical Hodgkin lymphoma.

The J gene is TRBJ1-1, the V gene TRBV5-5, with 9 bases fitting TRBD1. Losses at the gene ends were 3 bases for V and 4 bases for J; bases not matched to a gene: 4. The CDR3 sequence is 14 residues long. Per the germline V gene, CDR1 is SGHKS and CDR2 is YYEKEE (reference sequence). The CDR3, as DNA: TGTGCCAGCAGCTCACAGGGGGCTCGCACTGAAGCTTTCTTT. This gives the protein CASSSQGARTEAFF. Full variable domain (rest looked up from reference TRBV5-5 and TRBJ1-1): DAGVTQSPTHLIKTRGQQVTLRCSPISGHKSVSWYQQVLGQGPQFIFQYYEKEERGRGNFPDRFSARQFPNYSSELNVNALLLGDSALYLCASSSQGARTEAFFGQGTRLTVV.

The chain is built from TRBV6-6 and TRBJ2-1; D ambiguous. Germline CDR1 reads MNHNY; CDR2 reads SVGAGI (reference sequence). The CDR3 has 13 residues. V lost 3 bases and J 4 bases, leaving 7 bases between the germline ends. In nucleotides, the CDR3 is TGTGCCAGCAGTTATTTCTCTTACAATGAGCAGTTCTTC. Residues: CASSYFSYNEQFF.

This clone was seen more than once but under ten times. The gene calls are TRBV28 and TRBJ1-5; 8 bases match TRBD1. The CDR3 is made up of 15 amino acids. Germline CDR1 MDHEN, CDR2 SYDVKM. Trimming cost V 7 bases and J 2 bases; bases outside gene matches: 7. The CDR3 protein is CASNSQGAGNQPQHF. The DNA for the CDR3 is TGTGCCAGCAACTCGCAGGGGGCGGGCAATCAGCCCCAGCATTTT. Together with reference TRBV28 and TRBJ1-5, the CDR3 gives the full variable domain: DVKVTQSSRYLVKRTGEKVFLECVQDMDHENMFWYRQDPGLGLRLIYFSYDVKMKEKGDIPEGYSVSREKKERFSLILESASTNQTSMYLCASNSQGAGNQPQHFGDGTRLSIL.

This chain joins TRBV7-6 and TRBJ1-5, with no clear D. V was cut by 2 bases and J by 6 bases, with 5 bases left in between. Germline CDR1 reads SGHVS; CDR2 reads FNYEAQ. The CDR3 is made up of 12 amino acids. The CDR3 reads CASSLWGQPQHF. The DNA for the CDR3 is TGTGCCAGCAGCTTATGGGGTCAGCCCCAGCATTTT.

The genes are TRBV5-6 and TRBJ2-1; 7 bases fit TRBD1. Germline values: CDR1 SGHDT, CDR2 YYEEEE. The junction had 10 bases not matched to a gene; V was cut back by 0 bases and J by 7 bases. CDR3 size: 16 residues. For the CDR3, the DNA is TGTGCCAGCAGCTTGGCCGGCCAGGGGGTCTATAATGAGCAGTTCTTC. As protein: CASSLAGQGVYNEQFF. The full variable domain, completed using reference TRBV5-6 and TRBJ2-1, is DAGVTQSPTHLIKTRGQQVTLRCSPKSGHDTVSWYQQALGQGPQFIFQYYEEEERQRGNFPDRFSGHQFPNYSSELNVNALLLGDSALYLCASSLAGQGVYNEQFFGPGTRLTVL.

The chain recombines TRBV7-9 with TRBJ2-1; 7 bases agree with TRBD2. V lost 5 bases, J lost 5 bases, and 6 bases stayed unmatched. Germline V gene lookup returns CDR1 SEHNR and CDR2 FQNEAQ (reference sequence). The CDR3 is 14 residues long. The CDR3 DNA follows: TGTGCCAGCAGCCTATCGGGAGGCCACAATGAGCAGTTCTTC. Its protein product is CASSLSGGHNEQFF.

This clone is a singleton in its sample. The rearrangement joins TRBV9 to TRBJ2-3; TRBD1 might be the D (6 bases). The CDR3 consists of 17 residues. The germline gives CDR1 SGDLS, CDR2 YYNGEE. The ends were cut back, 0 bases at V and 0 bases at J, with 14 bases in the middle. CDR3 nucleotide sequence: TGTGCCAGCAGCGTAGGTTTGGGGACACTTAGCACAGATACGCAGTATTTT. This translates into CASSVGLGTLSTDTQYF. Combining the CDR3 with reference TRBV9 and TRBJ2-3 gives the whole variable domain DSGVTQTPKHLITATGQRVTLRCSPRSGDLSVYWYQQSLDQGLQFLIQYYNGEERAKGNILERFSAQQFPDLHSELNLSSLELGDSALYFCASSVGLGTLSTDTQYFGPGTRLTVL.

The chain employs TRBV5-1 and TRBJ2-5; 7 positions match TRBD2. This CDR3 contains 15 residues. The junction had 7 bases not matched to a gene; V was cut back by 1 base and J by 4 bases. Germline assignment: CDR1 SGHRS and CDR2 YFSETQ. The CDR3 nucleotides are TGCGCCAGCAGCTTGCGGGCTAGCGGAATAGAGACCCAGTACTTC. The encoded protein is CASSLRASGIETQYF.

The rearrangement links TRBV5-6 to TRBJ2-3; D unresolved. The ends were cut back, 4 bases at V and 1 base at J, with 13 bases in the middle. CDR1 is SGHDT and CDR2 is YYEEEE in the germline V gene. The CDR3 spans 15 residues. This CDR3 is CASSHGNTGTDTQYF. The CDR3 DNA reads as TGTGCCAGCAGCCATGGGAACACCGGCACAGATACGCAGTATTTT. The full variable domain, its missing parts supplied by reference TRBV5-6 and TRBJ2-3, is DAGVTQSPTHLIKTRGQQVTLRCSPKSGHDTVSWYQQALGQGPQFIFQYYEEEERQRGNFPDRFSGHQFPNYSSELNVNALLLGDSALYLCASSHGNTGTDTQYFGPGTRLTVL.